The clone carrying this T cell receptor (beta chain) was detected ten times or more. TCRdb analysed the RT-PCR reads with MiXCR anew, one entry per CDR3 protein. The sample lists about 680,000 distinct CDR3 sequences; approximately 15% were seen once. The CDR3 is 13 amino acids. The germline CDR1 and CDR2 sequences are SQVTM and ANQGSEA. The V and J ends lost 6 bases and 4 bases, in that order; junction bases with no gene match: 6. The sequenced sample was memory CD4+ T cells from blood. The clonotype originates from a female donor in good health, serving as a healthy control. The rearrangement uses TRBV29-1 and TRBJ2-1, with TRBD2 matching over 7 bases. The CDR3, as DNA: TGCAGCGTCTCCGGGAGGAAATACAATGAGCAGTTCTTC. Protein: CSVSGRKYNEQFF.